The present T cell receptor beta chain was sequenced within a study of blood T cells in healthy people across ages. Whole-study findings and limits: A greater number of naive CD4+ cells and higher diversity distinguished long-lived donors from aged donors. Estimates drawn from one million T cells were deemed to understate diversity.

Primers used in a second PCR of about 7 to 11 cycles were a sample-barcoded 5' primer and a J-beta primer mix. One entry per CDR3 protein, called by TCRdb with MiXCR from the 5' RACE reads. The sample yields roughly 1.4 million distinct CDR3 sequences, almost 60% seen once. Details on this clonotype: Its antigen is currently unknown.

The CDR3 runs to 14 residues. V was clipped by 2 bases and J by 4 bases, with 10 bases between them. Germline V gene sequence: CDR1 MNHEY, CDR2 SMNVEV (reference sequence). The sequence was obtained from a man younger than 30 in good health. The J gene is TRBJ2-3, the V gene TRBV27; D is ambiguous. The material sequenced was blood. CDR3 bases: TGTGCCAGCAGTTTAGTTCCCAACTCAGATACGCAGTATTTT. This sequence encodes CASSLVPNSDTQYF.